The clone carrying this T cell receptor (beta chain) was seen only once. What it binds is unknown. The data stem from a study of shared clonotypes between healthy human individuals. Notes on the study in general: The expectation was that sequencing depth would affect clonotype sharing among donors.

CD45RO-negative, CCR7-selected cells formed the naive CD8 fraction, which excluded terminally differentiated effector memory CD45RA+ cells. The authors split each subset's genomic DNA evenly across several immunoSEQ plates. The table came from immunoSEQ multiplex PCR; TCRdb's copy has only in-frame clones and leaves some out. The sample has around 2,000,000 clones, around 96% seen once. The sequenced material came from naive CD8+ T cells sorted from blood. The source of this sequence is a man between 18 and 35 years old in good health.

The CDR3 spells CASSDDRGGDANYGYTF. CDR3 nucleotides: TGTGCCAGCAGCGATGACAGGGGAGGTGACGCTAACTATGGCTACACCTTC. This chain links TRBV2 with TRBJ1-2; 8 positions match TRBD1. The germline V gene encodes CDR1 SNHLY and CDR2 FYNNEI. The CDR3 runs 17 residues. Trimming at V came to 6 bases and at J to 0 bases, leaving 12 bases not matched to a gene.